This entry lists 5 T cell receptor beta chains sequenced from one sample in a study of cytomegalovirus exposure and HLA in healthy donors. Sequenced by immunoSEQ multiplex PCR; TCRdb stores in-frame clones only, minus some. The top ten hold under 0.45% of the sample, which has a few hundred thousand clones, around 91% seen once. The sample consisted of PBMCs. These receptors were taken from a woman aged 18-29 years in good health and CMV-seronegative.

The genes are TRBV7-9 and TRBJ2-7, with TRBD2 matching 10 bases. The V gene end was trimmed by 8 bases and the J gene end by 5 bases; junction bases not matched to a gene: 18. CDR1 and CDR2 (germline): SEHNR, FQNEAQ (reference sequence). The CDR3 is 17 residues long. In DNA form, the CDR3 reads TGTGCCAGCTTTAGCTCTAGCGGGGGCCCCCTTACGAACGAGCAGTACTTC. Translated, it gives CASFSSSGGPLTNEQYF. Filled out from reference TRBV7-9 and TRBJ2-7, the complete variable domain reads DTGVSQNPRHKITKRGQNVTFRCDPISEHNRLYWYRQTLGQGPEFLTYFQNEAQLEKSRLLSDRFSAERPKGSFSTLEIQRTEQGDSAMYLCASFSSSGGPLTNEQYFGPGTRLTVT.

The chain couples TRBV28 to TRBJ2-7, with 7 bases that match TRBD1. Germline-derived CDR1 and CDR2 are MDHEN and SYDVKM. The junction had 0 bases not matched to a gene; V was cut back by 6 bases and J by 1 base. The CDR3 contains 12 residues. The DNA of the CDR3 is TGTGCCAGCAGGACAGGGTCCTACGAGCAGTACTTC. It is translated as CASRTGSYEQYF. Drawing the rest from reference TRBV28 and TRBJ2-7, the complete variable domain is DVKVTQSSRYLVKRTGEKVFLECVQDMDHENMFWYRQDPGLGLRLIYFSYDVKMKEKGDIPEGYSVSREKKERFSLILESASTNQTSMYLCASRTGSYEQYFGPGTRLTVT.

The chain employs TRBV5-1 and TRBJ1-4; D is uncertain. The CDR3 is 14 amino acids. CDR1 is SGHRS and CDR2 is YFSETQ in the germline V gene. Trimming removed 1 base at V and 8 bases at J, with 12 bases between. In nucleotides, the CDR3 is TGCGCCAGCAGCTTGTGGCAGGCCTCGGAAAAACTGTTTTTT. Its translation is CASSLWQASEKLFF. Complete variable domain (other parts from reference TRBV5-1 and TRBJ1-4): KAGVTQTPRYLIKTRGQQVTLSCSPISGHRSVSWYQQTPGQGLQFLFEYFSETQRNKGNFPGRFSGRQFSNSRSEMNVSTLELGDSALYLCASSLWQASEKLFFGSGTQLSVL.

The chain couples TRBV7-8 to TRBJ2-7, with 8 bases lining up with TRBD1. Looked up from germline, CDR1 is SGHVS and CDR2 is FQNEAQ. With V trimmed by 5 bases and J by 2 bases, 11 bases remained unmatched. The CDR3 is 16 amino acids. DNA for the CDR3: TGTGCCAGCAGCCTTAGGGACAGGTCAACCCCCTACGAGCAGTACTTC. Encoded protein: CASSLRDRSTPYEQYF.

The genes are TRBV7-2 and TRBJ2-5; no clear D gene. This CDR3 spans 10 amino acids. Trimming left V 5 bases short and J 5 bases short, with 3 bases between. Germline CDR1 and CDR2: SGHTA and FQGNSA. CDR3 in amino acids: CASSEETQYF. CDR3 coding DNA: TGTGCCAGCAGCGAGGAGACCCAGTACTTC.